These 14 T cell receptor beta chains came from one sample sequenced in a study of T cell repertoires in cytomegalovirus infection. One entry per CDR3 protein, called by TCRdb with MiXCR from the reads. The sample records 680,000 or so distinct CDR3 sequences, around a third being singletons. For these receptors, no antigen is known. Specimen: cultured PBMCs, collected from culture after CMV antigen stimulation. These receptors came from a human donor in good health (CMV status not recorded). Some clones in this sample may be carry-over from other donors' samples.

The chain links TRBV20-1 to TRBJ2-5; 8 bases align to TRBD1. The germline CDR1 and CDR2 sequences are DFQATT and SNEGSKA (reference sequence). CDR3 size: 12 residues. V trimming: 8 bases; J trimming: 2 bases; junction bases outside the gene matches: 4. The CDR3 DNA sequence: TGCAGTACCCAGGGGGCACAAGAGACCCAGTACTTC. Its protein is CSTQGAQETQYF.

This chain connects TRBV18 to TRBJ2-7; a possible D gene is TRBD1 (5 bases). The V gene's germline CDR1 is KGHSH and CDR2 LQKENI. This CDR3 region has 16 residues. Trimming took 2 bases from V and 3 from J, leaving 17 bases between them. The CDR3 loop reads CASSPAAASGFYEQYF. The CDR3 DNA reads TGTGCCAGCTCACCAGCTGCCGCGTCAGGGTTCTACGAGCAGTACTTC. Full variable domain (missing parts from reference TRBV18 and TRBJ2-7): NAGVMQNPRHLVRRRGQEARLRCSPMKGHSHVYWYRQLPEEGLKFMVYLQKENIIDESGMPKERFSAEFPKEGPSILRIQQVVRGDSAAYFCASSPAAASGFYEQYFGPGTRLTVT.

This clonotype has a handful of counts. This sequence joins TRBV18 and TRBJ1-2, with 7 bases that match TRBD1. CDR1 and CDR2 from the germline V gene are KGHSH and LQKENI. The CDR3 consists of 13 residues. The V segment lost 4 bases and the J segment 7 bases; nucleotides outside the gene matches: 6. The CDR3 DNA follows: TGTGCCAGCTCACAAGACAGGGTGCGTGGCTACACCTTC. Encoded protein: CASSQDRVRGYTF. Variable domain in full (rest from reference TRBV18 and TRBJ1-2): NAGVMQNPRHLVRRRGQEARLRCSPMKGHSHVYWYRQLPEEGLKFMVYLQKENIIDESGMPKERFSAEFPKEGPSILRIQQVVRGDSAAYFCASSQDRVRGYTFGSGTRLTVV.

This chain joins TRBV5-4 and TRBJ1-1; a possible D gene is TRBD1 (6 bases). Looked up from germline, CDR1 is SGHNT and CDR2 is YYREEE (reference sequence). Trimming removed 4 bases at V and 8 bases at J, with 15 bases between. This CDR3 has 13 amino acids. CDR3 nucleotides: TGTGCCAGCAGCCTGGGACACCCCCAGGAAGCTTTCTTT. Encoded protein: CASSLGHPQEAFF.

This clonotype has more than one count but fewer than ten. V gene TRBV20-1 combines with J gene TRBJ2-2; a weak D match, TRBD1 (5 bases). This CDR3 region has 12 residues. The V gene's germline CDR1 is DFQATT and CDR2 SNEGSKA (reference sequence). V was pared by 2 bases and J by 6 bases, with 7 bases between. CDR3: CSARRGPGELFF. Written as DNA, the CDR3 is TGCAGTGCTAGAAGGGGCCCCGGGGAGCTGTTTTTT.

The table lists this clonotype with a few counts. The V call is TRBV7-2, the J call TRBJ1-6, with 8 bases lining up with TRBD1. This CDR3 has 16 residues. Germline loops: CDR1 SGHTA, CDR2 FQGNSA. J lost 9 bases, V lost 3 bases, and 10 bases had no gene match. Here the CDR3 DNA reads TGTGCCAGCAGCTTTGGACAGGGTCGGCGGGGTTCACCCCTCCACTTT. Protein sequence: CASSFGQGRRGSPLHF.

The chain recombines TRBV11-2 with TRBJ2-5; TRBD1 matches at 8 bases. This CDR3 contains 23 residues. The germline CDR1 and CDR2 sequences are SGHAT and FQNNGV. V gave up 5 bases and J gave up 5 bases; unmatched junction bases: 34. The chain's CDR3 is CASSPWTGSLPDGLIQHRETQYF. The CDR3 DNA reads TGTGCCAGCAGCCCTTGGACAGGGTCACTGCCCGACGGCCTAATACAACACAGGGAGACCCAGTACTTC.

The chain has TRBV11-2 and TRBJ1-2; D not certain. The CDR3 sequence is 14 residues long. V was shortened by 4 bases and J by 8 bases, with 17 bases between the two germline ends. The germline CDR1 and CDR2 sequences are SGHAT and FQNNGV. The CDR3 DNA is TGTGCCAGCAGCTACACAGAGGGCTTAGACGGCTACACCTTC. Protein: CASSYTEGLDGYTF.

This clonotype was observed a handful of times. The V gene is TRBV4-3, the J gene TRBJ2-6; D is possibly TRBD2 (5 bases). V lost 0 bases, J lost 1 base, and 10 bases lay in between. Germline-derived CDR1 and CDR2 are LGHNA and YSLEER. CDR3 size: 17 residues. CDR3 residues: CASSQEAVTSGANVLTF. For the CDR3, the DNA is TGCGCCAGCAGCCAAGAAGCGGTCACGTCTGGGGCCAACGTCCTGACTTTC.

The sample holds a few counts of this clonotype. The V gene is TRBV20-1, the J gene TRBJ1-1; D remains ambiguous. The germline V and J ends were trimmed by 7 bases and 0 bases, with 12 bases remaining between them. The CDR3 runs 13 residues. CDR1 DFQATT and CDR2 SNEGSKA come from the germline V gene (reference sequence). Written as DNA, the CDR3 is TGCAGTGTTCCCGGCGGGGTGAACACTGAAGCTTTCTTT. It translates to CSVPGGVNTEAFF.

This clonotype appeared a few times. This rearrangement joins TRBV19 to TRBJ2-2, with D maybe TRBD2 (5 bases). V lost 3 bases, J lost 6 bases, and 17 bases lay in between. This CDR3 is built from 16 residues. Germline assignment: CDR1 LNHDA and CDR2 SQIVND (reference sequence). The CDR3 bases are TGTGCCAGTAGTATTTTGCCGGGAAACCCATCCGGGGAGCTGTTTTTT. Amino acids: CASSILPGNPSGELFF.

The V gene is TRBV20-1, the J gene TRBJ2-5; D possibly corresponds to TRBD2 (5 bases). Looked up from germline, CDR1 is DFQATT and CDR2 is SNEGSKA (reference sequence). There are 13 residues in the CDR3. V shed 8 bases and J shed 2 bases, with 15 bases lying between them. The CDR3 loop is CSPDSPGQETQYF. DNA for the CDR3: TGCAGTCCTGACTCCCCGGGGCAAGAGACCCAGTACTTC.

The chain employs TRBV27 and TRBJ2-7; 7 bases align to TRBD2. Germline assignment: CDR1 MNHEY and CDR2 SMNVEV (reference sequence). Unmatched junction bases numbered 4, after V lost 5 bases and J lost 3 bases. This CDR3 is 13 amino acids long. This chain's CDR3 is CASSIQRGYEQYF. CDR3 in DNA: TGTGCCAGCAGTATTCAGCGGGGCTACGAGCAGTACTTC.

This clonotype was seen at least ten times. The chain uses TRBV7-2 and TRBJ1-1; D gene uncertain. Per the germline V gene, CDR1 is SGHTA and CDR2 is FQGNSA. This CDR3 contains 14 residues. Deletions cut 3 bases from V and 0 bases from J, with 8 bases between. This CDR3 is CASSFPGMNTEAFF. CDR3 DNA: TGTGCCAGCAGCTTTCCGGGGATGAACACTGAAGCTTTCTTT.